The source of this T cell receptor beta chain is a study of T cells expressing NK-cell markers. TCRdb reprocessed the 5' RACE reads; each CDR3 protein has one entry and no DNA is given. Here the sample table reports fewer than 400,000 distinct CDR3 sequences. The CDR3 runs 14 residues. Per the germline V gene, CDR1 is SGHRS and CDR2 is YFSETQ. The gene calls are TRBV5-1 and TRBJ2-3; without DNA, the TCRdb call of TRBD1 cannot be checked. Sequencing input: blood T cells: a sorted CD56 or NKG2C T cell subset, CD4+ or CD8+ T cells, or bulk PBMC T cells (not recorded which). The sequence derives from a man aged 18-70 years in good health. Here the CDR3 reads CASSLRDRVDTQYF.